This TCR beta chain was captured in a study of spatial heterogeneity in lung cancer. The CDR3 totals 15 residues. Trimming took off 4 bases at V and 3 bases at J, with 15 bases between the two ends. CDR1 is MNHEY and CDR2 is SVGAGI in the germline V gene. Every molecule of TCR cDNA had its own unique molecular identifier. TCRdb reprocessed the 5' RACE reads with MiXCR, giving one entry per CDR3 protein. The profile covers several thousand distinct CDR3 sequences, with approximately 3.1% appearing a single time and about a sixth taken by the ten largest. Time point given: sample taken at primary tumor resection. Untreated early-stage non-small cell lung cancer patients, approximately 79 in total, were the donors. From tumor, nontumor lung or frozen PBMC, whole RNA was taken unsorted for sequencing. The sample holds one count of this clonotype. Its antigen remains unidentified. This sequence may be a read error, since a much larger clone differs from it by one base.

The study's findings and limits: Ubiquitous and regional nonsynonymous mutation counts were tracked by ubiquitous and regional expanded TCR counts, respectively. Tumor mutation count correlated with how many alpha and beta TCRs expanded intratumorally.

The TCR was taken from a male donor with early-stage non-small cell lung cancer. This specimen consisted of lung tumor tissue, obtained at surgery. This chain uses TRBV6-5 with TRBJ1-2; D is ambiguous. CDR3 nucleotide sequence: TGTGCCAGCAGTTCACCTTGTGGCAGAGACTATGGCTACACCTTC. It translates to CASSSPCGRDYGYTF.